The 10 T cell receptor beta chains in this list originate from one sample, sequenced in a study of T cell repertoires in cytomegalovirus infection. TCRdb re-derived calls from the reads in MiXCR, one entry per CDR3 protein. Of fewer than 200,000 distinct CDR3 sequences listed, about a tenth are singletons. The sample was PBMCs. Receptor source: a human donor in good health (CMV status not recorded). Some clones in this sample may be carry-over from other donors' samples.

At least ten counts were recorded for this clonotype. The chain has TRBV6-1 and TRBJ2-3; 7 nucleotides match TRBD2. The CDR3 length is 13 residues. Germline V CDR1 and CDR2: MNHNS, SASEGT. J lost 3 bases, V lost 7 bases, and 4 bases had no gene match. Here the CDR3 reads CASNAAGTDTQYF. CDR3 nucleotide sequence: TGTGCCAGCAATGCAGCGGGAACAGATACGCAGTATTTT.

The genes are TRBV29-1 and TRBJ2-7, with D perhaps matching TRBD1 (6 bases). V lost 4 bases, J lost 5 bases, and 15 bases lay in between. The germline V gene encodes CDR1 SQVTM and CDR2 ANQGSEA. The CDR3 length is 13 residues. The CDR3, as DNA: TGCAGCGTTGGCAGGGGTCCCGGGGACGAGCAGTACTTC. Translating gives CSVGRGPGDEQYF.

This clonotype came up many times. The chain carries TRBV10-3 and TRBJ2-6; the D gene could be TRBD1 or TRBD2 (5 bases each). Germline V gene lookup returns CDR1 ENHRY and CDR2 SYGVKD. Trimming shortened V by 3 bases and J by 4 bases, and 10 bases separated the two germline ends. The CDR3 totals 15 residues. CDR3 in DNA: TGTGCCATCAGTGATGGGGGTCCCGGGGCCAACGTCCTGACTTTC. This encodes CAISDGGPGANVLTF.

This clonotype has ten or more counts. Here the CDR3 DNA reads TGTGCCAGCAGTAAGGGGGAAATTTACGAGCAGTACTTC. It translates to CASSKGEIYEQYF. The rearrangement uses TRBV7-8 and TRBJ2-7; the D gene is possibly TRBD1 (6 bases). CDR3 length: 13 amino acids. V lost 6 bases and J lost 4, with 13 bases in between. Germline V CDR1 and CDR2: SGHVS, FQNEAQ.

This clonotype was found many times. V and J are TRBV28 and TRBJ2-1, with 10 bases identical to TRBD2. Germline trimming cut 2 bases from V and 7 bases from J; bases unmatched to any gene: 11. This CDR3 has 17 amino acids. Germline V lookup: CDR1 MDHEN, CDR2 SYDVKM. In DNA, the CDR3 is TGTGCCAGCAGTTTACCCTCAGGTAGCGGGAGGTTGAATGAGCAGTTCTTC. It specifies CASSLPSGSGRLNEQFF.

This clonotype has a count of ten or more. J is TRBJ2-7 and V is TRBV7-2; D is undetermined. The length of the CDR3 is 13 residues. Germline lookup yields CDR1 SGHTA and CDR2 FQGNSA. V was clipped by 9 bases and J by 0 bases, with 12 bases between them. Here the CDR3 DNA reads TGTGCCAGTTTGCGGCAAAGCTCCTACGAGCAGTACTTC. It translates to CASLRQSSYEQYF.

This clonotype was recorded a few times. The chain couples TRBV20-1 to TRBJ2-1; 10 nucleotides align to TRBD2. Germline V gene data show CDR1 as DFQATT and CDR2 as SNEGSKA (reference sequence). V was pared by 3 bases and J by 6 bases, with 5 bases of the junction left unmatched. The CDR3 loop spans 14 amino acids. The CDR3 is CSARPASGSNEQFF. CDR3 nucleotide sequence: TGCAGTGCTAGGCCCGCTAGCGGGAGCAATGAGCAGTTCTTC.

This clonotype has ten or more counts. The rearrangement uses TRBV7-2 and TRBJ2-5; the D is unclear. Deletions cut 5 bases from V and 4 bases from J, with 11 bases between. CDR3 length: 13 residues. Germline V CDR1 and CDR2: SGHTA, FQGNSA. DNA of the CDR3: TGTGCCAGCAGCCCCGCACCTACAGAGACCCAGTACTTC. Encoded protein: CASSPAPTETQYF.

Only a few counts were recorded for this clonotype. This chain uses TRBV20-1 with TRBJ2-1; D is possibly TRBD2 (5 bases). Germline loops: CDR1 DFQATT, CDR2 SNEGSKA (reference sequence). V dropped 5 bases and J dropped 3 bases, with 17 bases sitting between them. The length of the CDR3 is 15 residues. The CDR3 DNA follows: TGCAGTGCTTATGATAGGACTCTCAACTACAATGAGCAGTTCTTC. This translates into CSAYDRTLNYNEQFF.

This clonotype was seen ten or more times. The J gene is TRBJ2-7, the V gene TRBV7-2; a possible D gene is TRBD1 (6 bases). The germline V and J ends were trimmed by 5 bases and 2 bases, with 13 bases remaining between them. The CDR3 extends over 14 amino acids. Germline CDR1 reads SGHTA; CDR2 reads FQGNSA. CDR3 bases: TGTGCCAGCAGCACCGGACAGAAACCCTACGAGCAGTACTTC. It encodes CASSTGQKPYEQYF.